This T cell receptor beta chain is drawn from a study of T cells in Graves' hyperthyroidism and ophthalmopathy. The length of the CDR3 is 14 residues. After removal of 1 base from V and 4 bases from J, the junction contained 4 bases not matched to a gene. Germline V lookup: CDR1 SGHTA, CDR2 FQGNSA. This clonotype was picked up many times. From RNA transcripts, TCR beta CDR3 regions were amplified. RT-PCR in the first round (using the HTBI primer set) targeted the TCR CDR3. Each CDR3 protein is one row after TCRdb ran MiXCR on the multiplex PCR reads. Among 600,000 to 700,000 distinct CDR3 sequences listed, about 15% were seen once.

The TCR sequence derives from a woman aged 40 to 50 with Graves' ophthalmopathy. Material for sequencing was blood. The chain is built from TRBV7-2 and TRBJ2-7, with TRBD2 identical over 7 bases. CDR3 amino acids: CASSLGGSFYEQYF. The CDR3 DNA sequence: TGTGCCAGCAGCTTAGGCGGGAGTTTTTACGAGCAGTACTTC.